This T cell receptor beta chain was documented in a study of tumor and adjacent non-tumor tissue in lung cancer. Overall study context: On average, productive TCRbeta reads reached roughly 4 million per sample. Study-level points and caveats: Tumor repertoires had a smaller top 100 clone share than normal lung. Patients with more diverse tumor TCRs had worse survival. Tumor tissue had significantly higher TCR diversity than normal lung.

Note on this clonotype: Its antigen remains unknown. The junction shows a germline mismatch at one end, possibly a read error.

The library came from three nested PCR rounds adapted from ARM-PCR protocols. Each CDR3 protein is one row after TCRdb ran MiXCR on the multiplex PCR reads. The table lists around 210,000 distinct CDR3 sequences, approximately 74% of them singletons. Germline V gene lookup returns CDR1 SEHNR and CDR2 FQNEAQ (reference sequence). CDR3 size: 15 residues. This sample's RNA came from whole unsorted tissue. The receptor was derived from a man in his sixties with non-small cell lung cancer. Sequences were obtained from lung tumor tissue. The chain has TRBV7-9 and TRBJ1-2, with D tentatively TRBD1 (5 bases). CDR3 in DNA: TGTGCCAACAGCTTAGAGCGGGGGGTCGGCTATGGCTACACCTTC. This translates into CANSLERGVGYGYTF.